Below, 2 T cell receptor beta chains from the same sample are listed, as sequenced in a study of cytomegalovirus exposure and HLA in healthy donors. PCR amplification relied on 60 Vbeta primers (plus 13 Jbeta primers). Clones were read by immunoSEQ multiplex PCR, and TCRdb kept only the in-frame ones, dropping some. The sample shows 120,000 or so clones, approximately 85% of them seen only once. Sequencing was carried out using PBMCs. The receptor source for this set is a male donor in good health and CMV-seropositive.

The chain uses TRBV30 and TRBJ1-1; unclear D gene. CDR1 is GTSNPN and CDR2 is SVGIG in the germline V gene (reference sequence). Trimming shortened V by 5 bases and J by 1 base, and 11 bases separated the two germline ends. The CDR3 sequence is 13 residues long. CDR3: CAWSSQKNTEAFF. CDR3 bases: TGTGCCTGGTCGTCGCAGAAGAACACTGAAGCTTTCTTT.

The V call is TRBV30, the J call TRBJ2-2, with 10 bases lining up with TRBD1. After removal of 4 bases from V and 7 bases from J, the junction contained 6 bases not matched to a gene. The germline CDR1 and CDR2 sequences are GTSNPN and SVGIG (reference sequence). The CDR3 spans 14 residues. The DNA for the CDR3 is TGTGCCTGGACCAGACAGGGGGCGTTCGGGGAGCTGTTTTTT. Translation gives CAWTRQGAFGELFF. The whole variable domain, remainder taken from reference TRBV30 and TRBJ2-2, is SQTIHQWPATLVQPVGSPLSLECTVEGTSNPNLYWYRQAAGRGLQLLFYSVGIGQISSEVPQNLSASRPQDRQFILSSKKLLLSDSGFYLCAWTRQGAFGELFFGEGSRLTVL.